What follows are 14 T cell receptor beta chains derived from one specimen sequenced in a study of blood T cell repertoires in COVID-19. Assay used: immunoSEQ multiplex PCR; TCRdb lists only in-frame clones, some missing. The sample records 150,000 or so clones, 82% being singletons. The sequencing input was peripheral blood. The source of these receptors is a middle-aged woman with COVID-19, enrolled during active disease.

The chain has TRBV27 and TRBJ2-1; 10 bases fit TRBD2. Unmatched junction bases numbered 5, after V lost 1 base and J lost 2 bases. Per germline, CDR1 MNHEY and CDR2 SMNVEV (reference sequence). The CDR3 runs 17 residues. CDR3 nucleotides: TGTGCCAGCAGTTTATTGACCAGCGGGGGGGCCTACAATGAGCAGTTCTTC. It codes for CASSLLTSGGAYNEQFF.

J is TRBJ1-2 and V is TRBV11-1; D remains unclear. Germline lookup yields CDR1 SGHAT and CDR2 FQDESV (reference sequence). The CDR3 sequence is 13 residues long. Trimming removed 1 base at V and 5 bases at J, with 8 bases between. CDR3 sequence reads: CASSLVAEYGYTF. The CDR3 DNA sequence: TGTGCCAGCAGCTTAGTAGCTGAGTATGGCTACACCTTC.

The chain has TRBV7-2 and TRBJ2-2; weak D call: TRBD2 (6 bases). Germline V CDR1 and CDR2: SGHTA, FQGNSA. This CDR3 is built from 18 residues. V shed 5 bases and J shed 0 bases, with 19 bases lying between them. In DNA, the CDR3 is TGTGCCAGCAGCAAGACGGGGGTGCAGGGTACGAACACCGGGGAGCTGTTTTTT. Translating it yields CASSKTGVQGTNTGELFF.

CDR3 in DNA: TGTGCCTGGACCGGTGTTATCTCTGGAAACACCATATATTTT. This encodes CAWTGVISGNTIYF. This chain connects TRBV30 to TRBJ1-3; no reliable D call. Germline loops: CDR1 GTSNPN, CDR2 SVGIG (reference sequence). The germline V and J ends were trimmed by 4 bases and 0 bases, with 10 bases remaining between them. There are 14 residues in the CDR3. Full variable domain (remainder filled in from reference TRBV30 and TRBJ1-3): SQTIHQWPATLVQPVGSPLSLECTVEGTSNPNLYWYRQAAGRGLQLLFYSVGIGQISSEVPQNLSASRPQDRQFILSSKKLLLSDSGFYLCAWTGVISGNTIYFGEGSWLTVV.

Points on this clone: In the same sample, other DNA sequences code for this CDR3. The CDR3 DNA is TGTGCCAGCAGCTTAGGCCGTAGCCAAGAGACCCAGTACTTC. It translates to CASSLGRSQETQYF. The J gene is TRBJ2-5, the V gene TRBV7-2; no firm D call. Trimming cost V 1 base and J 1 base, with 7 bases left between them. The CDR3 is 14 residues long. Germline V gene data show CDR1 as SGHTA and CDR2 as FQGNSA.

The chain uses TRBV27 and TRBJ2-3; TRBD2 aligns across 8 bases. Looked up from germline, CDR1 is MNHEY and CDR2 is SMNVEV (reference sequence). CDR3 length: 17 amino acids. Trimming at V came to 2 bases and at J to 3 bases, leaving 10 bases not matched to a gene. The CDR3 DNA reads TGTGCCAGCAGTTTAGGAGCGGGAGTAGTTAGGACAGATACGCAGTATTTT. Its protein product is CASSLGAGVVRTDTQYF.

The chain links TRBV10-3 to TRBJ2-1; TRBD2 agrees at 9 bases. This CDR3 spans 15 amino acids. The V and J ends lost 0 bases and 14 bases, in that order; junction bases with no gene match: 11. Germline V CDR1 and CDR2: ENHRY, SYGVKD. The CDR3 loop is CAISESQAGGESKFF. The CDR3 DNA reads TGTGCCATCAGTGAGTCCCAGGCGGGAGGGGAAAGTAAGTTCTTC.

The chain is built from TRBV10-1 and TRBJ2-1, with 7 bases fitting TRBD1. CDR1 is WNHNN, CDR2 SYGVQD, per germline (reference sequence). With 8 bases clipped from V and 2 bases from J, the junction kept 9 bases outside the gene matches. CDR3 length: 15 amino acids. In nucleotides, the CDR3 is TGCGCCAGCTCAAGGGGGCCAAGTACCTACAATGAGCAGTTCTTC. The encoded protein is CASSRGPSTYNEQFF.

The V gene is TRBV7-9, the J gene TRBJ2-7, with 9 bases identical to TRBD2. The V segment lost 1 base and the J segment 4 bases; nucleotides outside the gene matches: 8. The CDR3 is 16 residues long. Germline assignment: CDR1 SEHNR and CDR2 FQNEAQ (reference sequence). In nucleotides, the CDR3 is TGTGCCAGCAGCTTAGTGTCGCTAGCGGGACCTTACGAGCAGTACTTC. Residues: CASSLVSLAGPYEQYF.

V is TRBV10-3 and J is TRBJ1-2; D unclear. V lost 4 bases, J lost 2 bases, and 8 bases lay in between. The CDR3 contains 13 residues. CDR1 ENHRY and CDR2 SYGVKD come from the germline V gene. The CDR3 DNA is TGTGCCATCAGTGCCCCCCCAAACTATGGCTACACCTTC. This codes for CAISAPPNYGYTF.

The chain employs TRBV3-1 (or the pseudogene TRBV3-2) and TRBJ1-1; TRBD1 agrees at 9 bases. The V gene's germline CDR1 is LGHDT and CDR2 YNNKEL (reference sequence). This CDR3 spans 13 amino acids. The trim removed 4 bases at V and 6 bases at J, leaving 3 bases unmatched. CDR3 bases: TGTGCCAGCAGCCGGACAGGGGTTGCTGAAGCTTTCTTT. This sequence encodes CASSRTGVAEAFF.

The gene calls are TRBV20-1 and TRBJ1-2; unclear D gene. Trimming stripped 3 bases from V and 6 bases from J, with 11 bases between. This CDR3 is 12 amino acids long. Germline V gives CDR1 DFQATT, CDR2 SNEGSKA (reference sequence). CDR3: CSASAQMDGYTF. CDR3 in DNA: TGCAGTGCTAGTGCACAAATGGATGGCTACACCTTC.

The chain couples TRBV6-5 to TRBJ2-1, with a tentative D call TRBD1 (6 bases). Germline CDR1 is MNHEY and CDR2 is SVGAGI. The CDR3 is 13 amino acids. The V gene lost 6 bases and the J gene lost 9 bases, with 15 bases spanning the gap. This CDR3 is CASRGQGYGEQFF. The CDR3 bases are TGTGCCAGCAGGGGTCAGGGGTACGGTGAGCAGTTCTTC.

The rearrangement links TRBV7-3 to TRBJ2-7, with 7 bases lining up with TRBD2. The germline CDR1 and CDR2 sequences are SGHTA and FQGTGA. The CDR3 spans 16 residues. V lost 5 bases to trimming and J lost 7 bases; unmatched junction nucleotides: 17. CDR3 coding DNA: TGTGCCAGCAGCCCCCAGGGAGGGAGGGCCCTGGGAGAGCAGTACTTC. This encodes CASSPQGGRALGEQYF.